This is a list of T cell receptor beta chains from one sample in a study of cytomegalovirus exposure and HLA in healthy donors. TCRdb's copy holds only in-frame clones and misses some; the assay was immunoSEQ multiplex PCR. The sample holds more than 95,000 clones, approximately 73% seen once. The sequenced material came from PBMCs. The receptor set was obtained from a woman under 30 in good health and CMV-seropositive. The CDR3 runs from the conserved cysteine through the conserved F or W. The D gene is left open where the match is weak. Clone size appears in some rows only: once, few, many, or a class for an expanded clone.

v_call	clone_size	j_call	d_call	cdr3_aa	cdr3_nt
TRBV2	.	TRBJ2-5	TRBD2	CASSSTSGIETQYF	TGTGCCAGCAGTTCGACTAGCGGGATTGAGACCCAGTACTTC
TRBV28	.	TRBJ1-2	.	CASSMTGHYGYTF	TGTGCCAGCAGTATGACAGGACATTATGGCTACACCTTC
TRBV7-8	few	TRBJ2-2	.	CASSFRGLGTGELFF	TGTGCCAGCAGCTTCAGGGGATTGGGGACCGGGGAGCTGTTTTTT
TRBV6-5	.	TRBJ1-6	.	CASNWGSFNSPLHF	TGTGCCAGCAACTGGGGCTCCTTTAATTCACCCCTCCACTTT
TRBV5-6	.	TRBJ1-2	.	CASSLVGGGLYGYTF	TGTGCCAGCAGCTTGGTAGGGGGGGGCCTTTATGGCTACACCTTC
TRBV30	.	TRBJ1-5	.	CAWSTGFEPQHF	TGTGCCTGGAGTACAGGGTTCGAGCCCCAGCATTTT
TRBV2	.	TRBJ2-7	TRBD1	CASSTGTGPYEQYF	TGTGCCAGCAGTACCGGGACAGGGCCCTACGAGCAGTACTTC
TRBV28	.	TRBJ1-2	.	CASDGLSNYGYTF	TGTGCCAGTGACGGACTCTCTAACTATGGCTACACCTTC
TRBV9	.	TRBJ2-7	.	CASSFRGYEQYF	TGTGCCAGCAGTTTCCGGGGCTACGAGCAGTACTTC
TRBV7-8	few	TRBJ1-1	.	CASSPFGGRLITEAFF	TGTGCCAGCAGCCCATTTGGAGGGCGTTTGATCACTGAAGCTTTCTTT
TRBV5-6	.	TRBJ2-6	.	CASVQPGGANVLTF	TGTGCCAGCGTACAGCCCGGAGGGGCCAACGTCCTGACTTTC